These T cell receptor beta chains were read from a single sample in a study of regulatory T cells in long-lasting Graves disease. MiXCR was run by TCRdb on the multiplex PCR reads, yielding one entry per CDR3 protein. The sample shows about 240,000 distinct CDR3 sequences, over 20% of them seen only once. This material consisted of peripheral blood mononuclear cells (PBMCs), taken at new diagnosis, from a patient treated with antithyroid drugs. The receptors shown here come from a female donor with Graves disease. The CDR3 runs from the conserved cysteine through the conserved F or W. D genes are given only for firm matches. Part of the rows lack a size; the others show once, few, many or a class for expanded clones.

clone size: -
V gene: TRBV14
D gene: -
J gene: TRBJ2-1
CDR3 protein: CASSQRTGYTYNEQFF
CDR3 DNA: TGTGCCAGCAGCCAACGTACAGGGTACACCTACAATGAGCAGTTCTTC

clone size: many
V gene: TRBV18
D gene: -
J gene: TRBJ1-1
CDR3 protein: CASLIQPLRLNTEAFF
CDR3 DNA: TGTGCCAGCCTTATTCAGCCACTCCGATTGAACACTGAAGCTTTCTTT

clone size: many
V gene: TRBV12-3/TRBV12-4
D gene: -
J gene: TRBJ2-3
CDR3 protein: CASGDMVGGDTQYF
CDR3 DNA: TGTGCCAGCGGGGACATGGTGGGGGGAGATACGCAGTATTTT

clone size: many
V gene: TRBV3-1
D gene: TRBD1
J gene: TRBJ2-5
CDR3 protein: CASSQATGGRETQYF
CDR3 DNA: TGTGCCAGCAGCCAGGCGACAGGGGGCAGGGAGACCCAGTACTTC

clone size: -
V gene: TRBV29-1
D gene: -
J gene: TRBJ1-1
CDR3 protein: CSVEDLGAGAFF
CDR3 DNA: TGCAGCGTTGAAGATCTGGGGGCAGGAGCTTTCTTT

clone size: few
V gene: TRBV6-1
D gene: -
J gene: TRBJ2-3
CDR3 protein: CASRTLKGTQYF
CDR3 DNA: TGTGCCAGCAGAACATTAAAGGGTACGCAGTATTTT

clone size: many
V gene: TRBV6-1
D gene: -
J gene: TRBJ1-5
CDR3 protein: CASNTWGLNQPQHF
CDR3 DNA: TGTGCCAGCAACACGTGGGGCCTAAATCAGCCCCAGCATTTT

clone size: many
V gene: TRBV7-3
D gene: -
J gene: TRBJ2-5
CDR3 protein: CASSDQETQYF
CDR3 DNA: TGTGCCAGCAGCGACCAAGAGACCCAGTACTTC

clone size: few
V gene: TRBV15
D gene: -
J gene: TRBJ1-2
CDR3 protein: CATSRDSIYGYTF
CDR3 DNA: TGTGCCACCAGCAGGGACAGTATCTATGGCTACACCTTC

clone size: many
V gene: TRBV11-2
D gene: -
J gene: TRBJ2-3
CDR3 protein: CASSLDHSTQYF
CDR3 DNA: TGTGCCAGCAGCTTAGATCACTCGACGCAGTATTTT

clone size: few
V gene: TRBV3-1
D gene: -
J gene: TRBJ1-6
CDR3 protein: CASSQEWTASSYNSPLHF
CDR3 DNA: TGTGCCAGCAGCCAAGAGTGGACCGCAAGCTCCTATAATTCACCCCTCCACTTT

clone size: many
V gene: TRBV6-1
D gene: -
J gene: TRBJ2-1
CDR3 protein: CASKRTGAEQFF
CDR3 DNA: TGTGCCAGCAAGCGAACCGGGGCTGAGCAGTTCTTC

clone size: many
V gene: TRBV14
D gene: -
J gene: TRBJ2-3
CDR3 protein: CASSQLGTRTDTQYF
CDR3 DNA: TGTGCCAGCAGCCAACTGGGGACGCGCACAGATACGCAGTATTTT

clone size: -
V gene: TRBV6-2/TRBV6-3
D gene: TRBD2
J gene: TRBJ2-1
CDR3 protein: CASGLLAASYNEQFF
CDR3 DNA: TGTGCCAGCGGACTTCTAGCGGCCTCCTACAATGAGCAGTTCTTC

clone size: few
V gene: TRBV19
D gene: -
J gene: TRBJ1-1
CDR3 protein: CASSIVYGEAFF
CDR3 DNA: TGTGCCAGTAGTATAGTCTACGGAGAAGCTTTCTTT

clone size: many
V gene: TRBV5-1
D gene: TRBD2
J gene: TRBJ2-3
CDR3 protein: CASSQFSGGNTDTQYF
CDR3 DNA: TGCGCCAGCAGCCAGTTTAGCGGGGGGAACACAGATACGCAGTATTTT

clone size: many
V gene: TRBV7-2
D gene: -
J gene: TRBJ2-7
CDR3 protein: CASQSGTLTYEQYF
CDR3 DNA: TGTGCCAGCCAATCCGGGACATTGACCTACGAGCAGTACTTC

clone size: -
V gene: TRBV28
D gene: -
J gene: TRBJ1-5
CDR3 protein: CASSLRPLGNQPQHF
CDR3 DNA: TGTGCCAGCAGTTTAAGACCCCTAGGGAATCAGCCCCAGCATTTT

clone size: many
V gene: TRBV7-9
D gene: TRBD2
J gene: TRBJ2-1
CDR3 protein: CASSLAKLGRASDKRNEQFF
CDR3 DNA: TGTGCCAGCAGCTTAGCGAAGTTGGGGAGGGCTTCTGATAAACGCAATGAGCAGTTCTTC

clone size: many
V gene: TRBV2
D gene: -
J gene: TRBJ2-1
CDR3 protein: CASAHGHATAGEQFF
CDR3 DNA: TGTGCCAGCGCACACGGACACGCCACCGCCGGAGAGCAGTTCTTC

clone size: many
V gene: TRBV7-6
D gene: -
J gene: TRBJ2-1
CDR3 protein: CASSSGNEQFF
CDR3 DNA: TGTGCCAGCAGCTCCGGGAATGAGCAGTTCTTC

clone size: many
V gene: TRBV2
D gene: TRBD2
J gene: TRBJ2-3
CDR3 protein: CASSPTSGHTDTQYF
CDR3 DNA: TGTGCCAGCAGTCCTACTAGCGGACACACAGATACGCAGTATTTT

clone size: many
V gene: TRBV12-3/TRBV12-4
D gene: TRBD2
J gene: TRBJ2-1
CDR3 protein: CASSGLAQINEQFF
CDR3 DNA: TGTGCCAGCAGCGGACTAGCGCAGATCAATGAGCAGTTCTTC

clone size: many
V gene: TRBV6-1
D gene: -
J gene: TRBJ1-1
CDR3 protein: CASSDRVHTEAFF
CDR3 DNA: TGTGCCAGCAGTGACAGGGTTCACACTGAAGCTTTCTTT

clone size: -
V gene: TRBV18
D gene: -
J gene: TRBJ2-5
CDR3 protein: CASSPPSSEETQYF
CDR3 DNA: TGTGCCAGCTCACCACCGTCTAGTGAAGAGACCCAGTACTTC

clone size: -
V gene: TRBV4-1
D gene: TRBD1
J gene: TRBJ2-1
CDR3 protein: CASSQDTGQGVNEQFF
CDR3 DNA: TGCGCCAGCAGCCAAGATACGGGACAGGGGGTCAATGAGCAGTTCTTC

clone size: many
V gene: TRBV9
D gene: -
J gene: TRBJ2-6
CDR3 protein: CASSVATGAGANVLTF
CDR3 DNA: TGTGCCAGCAGCGTAGCTACTGGGGCTGGGGCCAACGTCCTGACTTTC

clone size: many
V gene: TRBV20-1
D gene: TRBD1
J gene: TRBJ2-3
CDR3 protein: CSAPGQDSTDTQYF
CDR3 DNA: TGCAGTGCTCCGGGACAGGATAGTACAGATACGCAGTATTTT